Listed below are T cell receptor beta chains from one sample, sequenced in a study of T cell changes during pregnancy in multiple sclerosis. Profiled with immunoSEQ multiplex PCR; TCRdb holds only in-frame clones, not every one. The sample lists 56,000 or so clones, 85% to 95% occurring once. The sample was CD4+ T cells from peripheral blood mononuclear cells, taken in the third trimester of pregnancy. These TCRs come from a female donor with multiple sclerosis, enrolled in a pregnancy study. CDR3s include the opening cysteine and the closing phenylalanine or tryptophan. Fields, in order: clone size, V gene, D gene, J gene, CDR3 DNA, CDR3 protein. D genes are given only for firm matches. Not all rows give a size; the values are once, few, many and, for expanded clones, a class.

NA,TRBV5-1,TRBD2,TRBJ2-6,TGCGCCAGCAGCCAACAAATCGGGACTAGACTCTCTGGGGCCAACGTCCTGACTTTC,CASSQQIGTRLSGANVLTF
NA,TRBV6-1,NA,TRBJ1-5,TGTGCCAGCAGTGAAGCGCTTCGGGGATATAGCAATCAGCCCCAGCATTTT,CASSEALRGYSNQPQHF
NA,TRBV4-1,TRBD1,TRBJ1-3,TGCGCCAGCAGCCAACCGACAGGGGGCGCGAACACCATATATTTT,CASSQPTGGANTIYF
NA,TRBV7-2,TRBD1,TRBJ2-7,TGTGCCAGCAGCTTAACCCCGGCCGGACAGGGGGCGCAGAGTTACGAGCAGTACTTC,CASSLTPAGQGAQSYEQYF
NA,TRBV19,NA,TRBJ1-1,TGTGCCAGTAGCACCTCGGGTTGGGAGACTGAAGCTTTCTTT,CASSTSGWETEAFF
NA,TRBV27,NA,TRBJ2-1,TGTGCCAGCAGTTTAAGGGAGACACCCGCCTACAATGAGCAGTTCTTC,CASSLRETPAYNEQFF
NA,TRBV19,NA,TRBJ2-2,TGTGCCAGTAAGGAAAGCCGGGGGGCGGGAACCGGGGAGCTGTTTTTT,CASKESRGAGTGELFF
NA,TRBV5-4,TRBD2,TRBJ2-7,TGTGCCAGCAGAGATGGGACTAGCGGGAGAACCGAGCAGTACTTC,CASRDGTSGRTEQYF
NA,TRBV4-1,TRBD1,TRBJ1-3,TGCGCCAGCAGCCAAGTTCAGGGGGCGGCTGGAAACACCATATATTTT,CASSQVQGAAGNTIYF
NA,TRBV9,NA,TRBJ2-3,TGTGCCAGCAGCGTAGCCGTTGGGGCTAGCACAGATACGCAGTATTTT,CASSVAVGASTDTQYF
NA,TRBV29-1,NA,TRBJ1-1,TGCAGCGTTGATGATGGGAGGGGTGGTAACACTGAAGCTTTCTTT,CSVDDGRGGNTEAFF
NA,TRBV5-1,NA,TRBJ2-2,TGCGCCAGCAGCATACTAGTTGGGGGCCGGAGCACCGGGGAGCTGTTTTTT,CASSILVGGRSTGELFF
NA,TRBV30,NA,TRBJ2-3,TGTGCCTGGAGTATCCGGGATGGCGCAGATACGCAGTATTTT,CAWSIRDGADTQYF
NA,TRBV18,NA,TRBJ1-2,TGTGCCAGCTCACCAAGAGAGGCGCTCACCTATGGCTACACCTTC,CASSPREALTYGYTF
NA,TRBV18,TRBD1,TRBJ1-5,TGTGCCAGCTCAGACTGGACAGGAAGAGATCAGCCCCAGCATTTT,CASSDWTGRDQPQHF
NA,TRBV19,TRBD1,TRBJ1-4,TGTGCCAGTAGTCGGGGGACAGGGACTGAAAAACTGTTTTTT,CASSRGTGTEKLFF
NA,TRBV7-9,NA,TRBJ1-1,TGTGCCAGCAGCACAGCGAACACTGAAGCTTTCTTT,CASSTANTEAFF
NA,TRBV5-1,NA,TRBJ2-2,TGCGCCAGCCGCACTTCCATCCCCGGGGAGCTGTTTTTT,CASRTSIPGELFF
NA,TRBV29-1,TRBD1,TRBJ2-7,TGCAGCGTTGAACAGGGGGTGACCTACGAGCAGTACTTC,CSVEQGVTYEQYF
once,TRBV19,TRBD1,TRBJ2-3,TGTGCCAGTACCTACAGGGGAGACACAGATACGCAGTATTTT,CASTYRGDTDTQYF
NA,TRBV28,TRBD2,TRBJ2-2,TGTGCCAGCAGTTTAGGGGGTATAGCGGGAGTCGGGGAGCTGTTTTTT,CASSLGGIAGVGELFF
NA,TRBV6-5,NA,TRBJ2-5,TGTGCCAGCAGTTACGGCAGGGGAACGCAAGAGACCCAGTACTTC,CASSYGRGTQETQYF
NA,TRBV15,TRBD2,TRBJ2-7,TGTGCCACCAGCCGTAGCGGGATTAGCTCCTACGAGCAGTACTTC,CATSRSGISSYEQYF
NA,TRBV5-1,TRBD2,TRBJ2-1,TGCGCCAGCAGCTTGGCGGCGGGAGGGGGAACCTACAATGAGCAGTTCTTC,CASSLAAGGGTYNEQFF
NA,TRBV14,NA,TRBJ1-4,TGTGCCAGCAGCCAAGGGCAGGGATATAATGAAAAACTGTTTTTT,CASSQGQGYNEKLFF
NA,TRBV28,TRBD1,TRBJ1-4,TGTGCCAGCAGTTTCTACAGGGGTGAAAAACTGTTTTTT,CASSFYRGEKLFF
once,TRBV19,NA,TRBJ1-5,TGTGCCAGTACCCAGACAGGAAACAATCAGCCCCAGCATTTT,CASTQTGNNQPQHF
once,TRBV6-4,TRBD2,TRBJ2-7,TGTGCCAGCAGGGGACGGGGACTAGCGGGAGGGCCCCTCTACTACGAGCAGTACTTC,CASRGRGLAGGPLYYEQYF
NA,TRBV21-1,NA,TRBJ2-2,TGTGCCAGCAGTTTCTTACAGGGGAACGGGGAGCTGTTTTTT,CASSFLQGNGELFF
once,TRBV28,TRBD1,TRBJ2-5,TGTGCCAGCAGTTTTATTGCGGGACAGGCTGAAAAGACCCAGTACTTC,CASSFIAGQAEKTQYF
NA,TRBV28,NA,TRBJ2-7,TGTGCCAGCAATATCGGGGGAGCCTACGAGCAGTACTTC,CASNIGGAYEQYF
NA,TRBV6-5,TRBD1,TRBJ1-1,TGTGCCAGCAGCAAAACCGGGACAGGGGGTACTGAAGCTTTCTTT,CASSKTGTGGTEAFF
NA,TRBV28,NA,TRBJ2-7,TGTGCCAGCAGTTTATCATCATACGAGCAGTACTTC,CASSLSSYEQYF
NA,TRBV19,NA,TRBJ2-4,TGTGCCAGTAATCCCGAGGCAGGGACACTAGCCAAAAACATTCAGTACTTC,CASNPEAGTLAKNIQYF
NA,TRBV19,TRBD2,TRBJ2-2,TGTGCCAGTAGTACCCTAGCGGGAGGTGTCGGGGAGCTGTTTTTT,CASSTLAGGVGELFF
NA,TRBV28,NA,TRBJ1-2,TGTGCCAGCAGCCCCCCAGACAGAGCCCTCAACACCTTC,CASSPPDRALNTF
NA,TRBV7-6,TRBD2,TRBJ2-2,TGTGCCAGCAGCTTGCGGGGTAGCGGGTACGCGAACACCGGGGAGCTGTTTTTT,CASSLRGSGYANTGELFF
NA,TRBV21-1,NA,TRBJ2-7,TGTGCCAGCAGCAAATCCCCCCGGGACAGGGTAACGTACGAGCAGTACTTC,CASSKSPRDRVTYEQYF
NA,TRBV4-1,NA,TRBJ2-3,TGCGCCAGCAGCCAAGGGCATAGCACAGATACGCAGTATTTT,CASSQGHSTDTQYF
NA,TRBV10-3,TRBD2,TRBJ2-5,TGTGCCATCAGCGAAAGACTAGCGCAAGAGACCCAGTACTTC,CAISERLAQETQYF
NA,TRBV27,TRBD2,TRBJ2-2,TGTGCCAGCAGTTTCTTGACTAGCGGGAGGGCCGTCGGGGAGCTGTTTTTT,CASSFLTSGRAVGELFF
once,TRBV7-8,NA,TRBJ1-1,TGTGCCAGCAGCCTAGCGGCCAGCACTGAAGCTTTCTTT,CASSLAASTEAFF
once,TRBV27,NA,TRBJ1-4,TGTGCCAGCAGTTTCGCAGGGAGGGGCGAAAAACTGTTTTTT,CASSFAGRGEKLFF
NA,TRBV9,NA,TRBJ2-5,TGTGCCAGCAGCGCCCCTAGCGTCCAAGAGACCCAGTACTTC,CASSAPSVQETQYF
NA,TRBV28,NA,TRBJ2-5,TGTGCCAGCAGCCAACAAGAGACCCAGTACTTC,CASSQQETQYF
NA,TRBV19,TRBD2,TRBJ2-1,TGTGCCAGTAGTATAACGGCTAGCGGGAGCCACTTGTTCTTC,CASSITASGSHLFF
few,TRBV6-5,NA,TRBJ1-1,TGTGCCAGCAGGACGACAGTGGTGAACACTGAAGCTTTCTTT,CASRTTVVNTEAFF
NA,TRBV15,NA,TRBJ1-3,TGTGCCACCAGCAGAGGGTACGGGGGAAACACCATATATTTT,CATSRGYGGNTIYF
NA,TRBV29-1,NA,TRBJ2-5,TGCAGCGTTGAACCTCTCCGAGGGGGTCGAGAGACCCAGTACTTC,CSVEPLRGGRETQYF
NA,TRBV6-1,TRBD1,TRBJ2-1,TGTGCCAGCAGTGGTTGGACAGGGGGCAAGGATGAGCAGTTCTTC,CASSGWTGGKDEQFF